This paragraph covers one TCR beta chain sequence. What it binds is unknown. CDR1 LGHNA and CDR2 YNFKEQ come from the germline V gene. CDR3 length: 19 amino acids. J lost 1 base, V lost 0 bases, and 13 bases had no gene match. The data stem from a study of T cell responses to AZD1222 COVID-19 vaccine. Regarding the study as a whole: Among the donors, most were white British and more were female, and clonal diversity was possibly underestimated. AZD1222 recipients seropositive at baseline numbered only six or seven.

Generated by immunoSEQ multiplex PCR, the TCRdb table keeps only in-frame clones and is missing some. The sample shows more than 150,000 clones, about 88% of them seen only once. The genes are TRBV4-2 and TRBJ1-1, with 8 bases aligning to TRBD1. The material was peripheral blood, obtained after recovery from COVID-19. The sequence derives from an adult who had recovered from COVID-19. The CDR3 bases are TGTGCCAGCAGCCAAGACGGCATCTTGGGACAGGCAAAGAACACTGAAGCTTTCTTT. Translated: CASSQDGILGQAKNTEAFF.